This TCR beta chain came from a study of shared clonotypes between healthy human individuals (dated by TCRdb to about 2020). In terms of the full investigation: A few men and two women, aged 18 to 49 years, made up the cohort. To estimate repertoire size and how much clonotype sharing occurs between individuals, the study deeply sequenced the blood TCR repertoires of 4 to 6 healthy adults. To increase sequencing depth and limit assay-specific biases, TCR repertoire library preparation and sequencing were carried out by different laboratories using diverse techniques. For each donor, CD4 naive and CD4 memory were each run on three plates, CD8 naive on two plates, and CD8 memory on one plate. Each donor's leukapheresis produced roughly between roughly 0.85 and 10 billion PBMCs. Points the paper makes about the study in general: Even with the large sequencing depth, rarefaction of the sorted-subset datasets indicated that sequencing was incomplete. Sampling was restricted to blood, and TCR repertoires in tissue are likely to differ from TCR repertoires in blood. Based on pairwise subsampling, the degree of clonotype sharing among donors was expected to be affected by sequencing depth. Compared with non-shared clonotypes, the clonotypes found in all four sorted-subset donors had higher generation probabilities. Sharing across several donors was observed for around 4.8% of naive CD4, 3.5% of naive CD8, about 2.5% of memory CD4, and roughly 0.4% of memory CD8 clonotypes. Because the study included a small number of donors, the genetic and exposure-history diversity represented was limited. Estimated clonotype richness was generally larger for naive than for memory subsets.

Of note for this clone: No antigen is known for it. The sample holds no much larger clone one base away, and base qualities are not on file. Other DNA sequences within the sample encode an identical CDR3.

TCR CDR3 regions were amplified from genomic DNA by multiplex PCR using the deep immunoSEQ assay. Genomic DNA extracted from each cell subset was distributed evenly over all wells of several immunoSEQ 96-well plates, and each plate served as one replicate. For sorted subsets, around 200 ng genomic DNA, equal to some 30,000 T cell genomes, was loaded into each replicate PCR. The purified libraries were quantified using a Qubit 3.0 fluorometer, sized with a Bioanalyzer 2100, and then quantified again using the KAPA Library Quantification kit. Every immunoSEQ 96-well plate was sequenced on a separate single-read 150-cycle Illumina NextSeq 550 flow cell. The source study handled its data this way. Because only junctional sequences without quality scores were contained in the immunoSEQ output, filtering matching that applied to full-length reads could not be performed. To assign V/J genes and CDR3, sequences were annotated using PyIR, a Python wrapper for IgBLAST v1.9, with IMGT germline references. Reads were removed for weak V/J assignments (E-value above 1e-6), missing CDR3, stop codons, out-of-frame junctions, or ambiguous translated residues. A V3J clonotype was defined by an identical inferred V gene, J gene, and CDR3 amino acid sequence. Percentage overlap between repertoires was calculated by dividing the number of shared unique clonotypes by the size of the smaller repertoire. Richness of each repertoire was evaluated using RTK rarefaction, the Chao1 estimator, and Recon v2.1 estimates of unobserved clonotypes. OLGA was used to compute generation probabilities for all TCRbeta clonotypes that the gDNA method yielded from a handful of donors. TCRdb stores this immuneACCESS table with in-frame sequences only. Part of the clones is absent; in the studies checked, under half of the shortfall reflects unresolved V genes, and no reason is known for the rest. That table gives V, J and clone size, and the DNA gave D and trimming. The sample profile shows around 700,000 clones; less than 80% of them were found once. Around 1.8% of the sample belongs to the ten largest clones.

The donors were healthy, HIV-negative adults who had no recently reported acute infections or vaccinations. All donors were Caucasian adults living in Nashville, Tennessee, USA. CD4+ T cells were enriched by magnetic negative selection; naive cells were then positively selected on CD45RA, and the negative fraction formed the memory subset. Blood was collected by leukapheresis, and PBMCs were isolated by Ficoll-Histopaque density gradient centrifugation and then cryopreserved in liquid nitrogen vapor phase. Purity and quantity of every magnetically sorted T cell population were checked by analytical flow cytometry. From each sorted fraction, genomic DNA was isolated and quantified by UV absorbance on a Nanodrop 2000c. Reading from cysteine to phenylalanine, the CDR3 counts 15 amino acids. Just CDR3 DNA is preserved here, 45 bases in frame from base 1. Trimming takes 0 bases off V and 7 bases off J; junction bases not matched to a gene: 6. CDR1 and CDR2 (SGHRS, YFSETQ) derive from the germline V gene.

Recombination linked TRBV5-1 to TRBJ2-1; 8 junctional bases match TRBD2. The sample consisted of memory CD4+ T cells sorted from blood. The sample's cell subset or site label, in plain terms: CD45RA-negative fraction. The clonotype comes from a woman under 40 in good health. CDR3 reads: CASSLVSGSGNEQFF. The bases are TGCGCCAGCAGCTTGGTAAGCGGGAGCGGGAATGAGCAGTTCTTC. The CDR3 plus the reference TRBV5-1 and TRBJ2-1 genes for the other parts give the full variable domain: KAGVTQTPRYLIKTRGQQVTLSCSPISGHRSVSWYQQTPGQGLQFLFEYFSETQRNKGNFPGRFSGRQFSNSRSEMNVSTLELGDSALYLCASSLVSGSGNEQFFGPGTRLTVL.